The 17 T cell receptor beta chains presented below share a single source sample, sequenced in a study of CD8 T cells in Susac syndrome. Reverse transcription of roughly 0.5 to 1 ug RNA was carried out with random hexamers. Each CDR3 protein gets one entry after TCRdb re-called the immunoSEQ multiplex PCR reads with MiXCR. Of about 130,000 distinct CDR3 sequences listed, around 93% are singletons. Source material: CD8+ T cells from PBMCs. Receptors originate from a human donor with Susac syndrome.

This clonotype came up a few times. This sequence joins TRBV27 and TRBJ2-2; 13 bases line up with TRBD2. This CDR3 region has 15 residues. Per the germline V gene, CDR1 is MNHEY and CDR2 is SMNVEV (reference sequence). Trimming cost V 3 bases and J 7 bases; bases outside gene matches: 2. DNA for the CDR3: TGTGCCAGCAGTTTTGGACTAGCGGGAGTCGGGGAGCTGTTTTTT. It encodes CASSFGLAGVGELFF.

This clonotype was recorded only once. This chain links TRBV9 with TRBJ2-3; 7 positions agree with TRBD1. CDR3 length: 15 residues. V lost 3 bases, J lost 1 base, and 5 bases stayed unmatched. From germline, CDR1 is SGDLS and CDR2 YYNGEE. Written as DNA, the CDR3 is TGTGCCAGCAGCGCAGACAGGGTTGGCACAGATACGCAGTATTTT. Translating it yields CASSADRVGTDTQYF.

The chain carries TRBV20-1 and TRBJ2-7; TRBD1 matches 8 bases. V was pared by 0 bases and J by 2 bases, with 6 bases of the junction left unmatched. CDR3 length: 15 residues. The germline gives CDR1 DFQATT, CDR2 SNEGSKA (reference sequence). CDR3 loop: CSARDQGAQTYEQYF. DNA for the CDR3: TGCAGTGCTAGAGATCAGGGGGCCCAAACCTACGAGCAGTACTTC.

The chain carries TRBV7-9 and TRBJ2-2; tentative D call: TRBD2 (6 bases). Trimming pared 3 bases from V and 3 bases from J, leaving 14 bases between. From germline, CDR1 is SEHNR and CDR2 FQNEAQ (reference sequence). This CDR3 comprises 16 residues. The CDR3 here is CASSFSSGSYTGELFF. In nucleotides, the CDR3 is TGTGCCAGCAGCTTCAGTAGCGGAAGCTACACCGGGGAGCTGTTTTTT.

This clonotype has a single count. V gene TRBV6-5 combines with J gene TRBJ2-5; D is possibly TRBD2 (6 bases). The ends were cut back, 4 bases at V and 5 bases at J, with 14 bases in the middle. Germline loops: CDR1 MNHEY, CDR2 SVGAGI. The CDR3 has 14 residues. This chain's CDR3 is CASSSGGVGETQYF. The CDR3 DNA follows: TGTGCCAGCAGTTCCGGGGGAGTTGGGGAGACCCAGTACTTC.

This CDR3 reads CASSYRRRANYGYTF. The CDR3 DNA sequence: TGTGCCAGCAGTTACCGTAGAAGGGCCAACTATGGCTACACCTTC. The chain links TRBV6-5 to TRBJ1-2; D is undetermined. The V end lost 2 bases, the J end lost 2 bases, and 12 bases lay between the germline ends. The CDR3 has 15 residues. Germline-derived CDR1 and CDR2 are MNHEY and SVGAGI.

The rearrangement joins TRBV7-8 to TRBJ2-1; D remains ambiguous. Between the trimmed V and J ends, which lost 2 bases and 3 bases, there was a span of 8 bases. CDR1 is SGHVS, CDR2 FQNEAQ, per germline. The CDR3 is 14 residues long. CDR3 sequence (DNA): TGTGCCAGCAGCTTAAACTCGGGCTACAATGAGCAGTTCTTC. It translates to CASSLNSGYNEQFF.

The chain uses TRBV12-3 or TRBV12-4 and TRBJ2-7; D gene unclear. This CDR3 has 14 amino acids. Trimming stripped 6 bases from V and 5 bases from J, with 17 bases between. In DNA, the CDR3 is TGTGCCAGCAGCCCAGCTCGTTCAGCTCACGAGCAGTACTTC. This translates into CASSPARSAHEQYF.

V and J are TRBV20-1 and TRBJ1-2; possible D gene TRBD1, 6 bases. Germline V gives CDR1 DFQATT, CDR2 SNEGSKA (reference sequence). Deletions cut 3 bases from V and 0 bases from J, with 14 bases between. The CDR3 runs 15 residues. The CDR3 DNA reads as TGCAGTGCTAGTCTCGCAGGGGAATCTAACTATGGCTACACCTTC. Its protein is CSASLAGESNYGYTF.

The rearrangement uses TRBV5-1 and TRBJ1-1; TRBD1 aligns across 7 bases. Trimming took 3 bases from V and 1 from J; bases not matched to a gene: 9. The germline V gene encodes CDR1 SGHRS and CDR2 YFSETQ. This CDR3 is 16 amino acids long. Here the CDR3 reads CASSSNPGQQNTEAFF. In DNA form, the CDR3 reads TGCGCCAGCAGCTCCAATCCGGGACAGCAGAACACTGAAGCTTTCTTT.

CDR3 sequence: CASSSGQGSTDTQYF. The CDR3 nucleotides read TGTGCCAGCAGCTCGGGACAGGGTAGTACAGATACGCAGTATTTT. This rearrangement joins TRBV7-9 to TRBJ2-3; 9 bases are a match to TRBD1. Trimming removed 4 bases from V and 3 bases from J; junction bases left unmatched: 5. CDR3 size: 15 residues. Germline lookup yields CDR1 SEHNR and CDR2 FQNEAQ (reference sequence). The full variable domain, in which reference TRBV7-9 and TRBJ2-3 provide the parts outside the CDR3, is DTGVSQNPRHKITKRGQNVTFRCDPISEHNRLYWYRQTLGQGPEFLTYFQNEAQLEKSRLLSDRFSAERPKGSFSTLEIQRTEQGDSAMYLCASSSGQGSTDTQYFGPGTRLTVL.

The genes are TRBV20-1 and TRBJ2-1, with TRBD2 matching 10 bases. V lost 0 bases and J lost 7; bases outside the gene matches: 6. Germline values: CDR1 DFQATT, CDR2 SNEGSKA (reference sequence). The CDR3 has 15 residues. The CDR3 DNA sequence: TGCAGTGCTAGAGAGCTAGCGGGAGTGATTAATGAGCAGTTCTTC. Residues: CSARELAGVINEQFF.

This sequence joins TRBV28 and TRBJ1-5, with 7 bases matching TRBD1. This CDR3 has 14 residues. CDR1 and CDR2 from the germline V gene are MDHEN and SYDVKM. V dropped 8 bases and J dropped 5; count of bases not matched to a gene: 9. The CDR3 DNA sequence: TGTGCCAGCGGGACAGACGGCCCCTATCAGCCCCAGCATTTT. This sequence encodes CASGTDGPYQPQHF.

The chain carries TRBV20-1 and TRBJ1-2, with D uncertain. The CDR3 is made up of 13 amino acids. Germline-derived CDR1 and CDR2 are DFQATT and SNEGSKA (reference sequence). V shed 8 bases and J shed 5 bases, with 18 bases lying between them. The CDR3 loop reads CSPRGGLGYGYTF. The CDR3 nucleotides are TGCAGTCCCCGGGGAGGGTTGGGTTATGGCTACACCTTC.

The chain has TRBV3-1 and TRBJ2-2, with 11 bases fitting TRBD2. The ends lost 1 base at V and 6 bases at J; junction bases unmatched: 16. Germline assignment: CDR1 LGHDT and CDR2 YNNKEL (reference sequence). The CDR3 length is 20 residues. The CDR3 coding sequence is TGTGCCAGCAGCCAAGTAGGAAGCGGTAGCGGGAGGGATTTCTCCGGGGAGCTGTTTTTT. It translates to CASSQVGSGSGRDFSGELFF.

This clonotype was seen only a few times. The chain combines TRBV5-1 with TRBJ1-4, with D uncertain. The CDR3 totals 14 residues. Trimming stripped 2 bases from V and 7 bases from J, with 12 bases between. From germline, CDR1 is SGHRS and CDR2 YFSETQ. This chain's CDR3 is CASSLDGPTEKLFF. As DNA, the CDR3 is TGCGCCAGCAGCTTAGACGGACCGACTGAAAAACTGTTTTTT.

The chain employs TRBV28 and TRBJ2-7; possibly TRBD2 for D (5 bases). V was cut by 3 bases and J by 0 bases, with 15 bases left in between. The CDR3 spans 16 residues. Looked up from germline, CDR1 is MDHEN and CDR2 is SYDVKM. In DNA form, the CDR3 reads TGTGCCAGCAGTTTCGTCGGGGATCCCCGCTCCTACGAGCAGTACTTC. This codes for CASSFVGDPRSYEQYF.